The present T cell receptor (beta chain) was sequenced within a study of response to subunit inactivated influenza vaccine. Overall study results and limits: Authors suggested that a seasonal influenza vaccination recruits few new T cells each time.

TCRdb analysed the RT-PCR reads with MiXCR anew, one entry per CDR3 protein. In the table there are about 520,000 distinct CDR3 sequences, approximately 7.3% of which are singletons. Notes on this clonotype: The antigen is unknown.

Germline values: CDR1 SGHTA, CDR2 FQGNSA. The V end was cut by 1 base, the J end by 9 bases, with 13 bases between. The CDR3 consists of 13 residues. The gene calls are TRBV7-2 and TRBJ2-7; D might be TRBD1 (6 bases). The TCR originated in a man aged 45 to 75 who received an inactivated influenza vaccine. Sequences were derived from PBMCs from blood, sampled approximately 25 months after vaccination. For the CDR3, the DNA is TGTGCCAGCAGCTTAGGCGAGATACAGGGGCAGTACTTC. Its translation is CASSLGEIQGQYF.